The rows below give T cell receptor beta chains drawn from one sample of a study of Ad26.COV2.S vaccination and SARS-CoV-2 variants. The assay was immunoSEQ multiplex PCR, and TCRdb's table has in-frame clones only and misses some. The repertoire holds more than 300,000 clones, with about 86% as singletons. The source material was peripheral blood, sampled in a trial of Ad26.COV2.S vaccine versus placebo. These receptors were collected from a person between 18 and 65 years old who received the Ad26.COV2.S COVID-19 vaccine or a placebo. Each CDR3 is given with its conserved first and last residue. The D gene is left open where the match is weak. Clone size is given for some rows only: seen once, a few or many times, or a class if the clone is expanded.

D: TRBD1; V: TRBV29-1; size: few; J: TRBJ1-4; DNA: TGCAGCGCCATGACAGGGACCCTTGGGGAACTGTTTTTT; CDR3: CSAMTGTLGELFF
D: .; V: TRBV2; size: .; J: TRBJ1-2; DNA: TGTGCCAGCACCCGGCCAGGGCAGGGGAGGGGCTACACCTTC; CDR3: CASTRPGQGRGYTF
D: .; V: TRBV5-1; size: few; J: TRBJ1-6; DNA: TGCGCCAGCAGCTCCCGGGGGGCAGAGGGGTCCCTCCACTTT; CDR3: CASSSRGAEGSLHF
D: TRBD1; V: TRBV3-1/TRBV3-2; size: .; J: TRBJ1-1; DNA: TGTGCCAGCAGCCAAACAGGGACAGGGGGTGAAGCTTTCTTT; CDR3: CASSQTGTGGEAFF
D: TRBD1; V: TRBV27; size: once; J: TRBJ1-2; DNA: TGTGCCAGCAGGGGACAGCCCTCCTATGGCTACACCTTC; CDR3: CASRGQPSYGYTF
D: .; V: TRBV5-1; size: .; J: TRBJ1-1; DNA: TGCGCCAGCAGCTTGGTTGCCAGCATGAACACTGAAGCTTTCTTT; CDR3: CASSLVASMNTEAFF
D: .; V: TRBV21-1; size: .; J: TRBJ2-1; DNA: TGTGCCAGCAGCAAAGTTCGAGTGGAGGGCCATCATGAGCAGTTCTTC; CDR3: CASSKVRVEGHHEQFF
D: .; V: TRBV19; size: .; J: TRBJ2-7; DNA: TGTGCCAGTAGTTGGGGAGCTCCCACTAACTACGAGCAGTACTTC; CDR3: CASSWGAPTNYEQYF
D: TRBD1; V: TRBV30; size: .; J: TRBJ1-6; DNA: TGTGCCTGGAGTCCCATGGACAGGGGCGTTAATTCACCCCTCCACTTT; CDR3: CAWSPMDRGVNSPLHF
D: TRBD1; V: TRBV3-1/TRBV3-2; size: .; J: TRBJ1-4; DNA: TGTGCCAGCAGCCCGGGACAGGGCAGTGAAAAACTGTTTTTT; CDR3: CASSPGQGSEKLFF
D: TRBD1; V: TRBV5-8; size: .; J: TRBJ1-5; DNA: TGTGCCAGCAGCTTACAGACAGGGCCTATGGATCAGCCCCAGCATTTT; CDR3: CASSLQTGPMDQPQHF
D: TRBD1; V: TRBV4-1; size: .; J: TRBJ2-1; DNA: TGCGCCAGCAGCCAAGAGGGGACAGGGGGATGGATGGAGCAGTTCTTC; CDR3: CASSQEGTGGWMEQFF
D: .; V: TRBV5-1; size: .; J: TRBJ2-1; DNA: TGCGCCAGCAGCTTCGGGGTAGGTGAGCAGTTCTTC; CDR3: CASSFGVGEQFF
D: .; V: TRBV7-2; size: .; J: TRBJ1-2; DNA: TGTGCCAGCAGCCCAGGACTCAGCTATGGCTACACCTTC; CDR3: CASSPGLSYGYTF
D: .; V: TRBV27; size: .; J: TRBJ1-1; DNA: TGTGCCAGCAGTTTGGGTTCCGGGGGGCACAGTGAAGCTTTCTTT; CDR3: CASSLGSGGHSEAFF
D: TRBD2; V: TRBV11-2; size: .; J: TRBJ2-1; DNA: TGTGCCAGCAGCCCGGGGGGGCCGTACAATGAGCAGTTCTTC; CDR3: CASSPGGPYNEQFF
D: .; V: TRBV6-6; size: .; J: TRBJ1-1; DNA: TGTGCCAGCGGAACTCTGAACACTGAAGCTTTCTTT; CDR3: CASGTLNTEAFF
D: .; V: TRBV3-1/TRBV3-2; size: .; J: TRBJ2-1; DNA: TGTGCCAGCAGCCAAGTTGTTGTGTCGGACAGCTCCTACAATGAGCAGTTCTTC; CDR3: CASSQVVVSDSSYNEQFF
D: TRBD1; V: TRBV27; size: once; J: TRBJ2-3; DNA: TGTGCCAGCAGGGCGGGACAGGGGTACACAGATACGCAGTATTTT; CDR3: CASRAGQGYTDTQYF
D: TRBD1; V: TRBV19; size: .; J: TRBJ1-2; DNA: TGTGCCAGTACCCAGGGGGCGACAGGGGTCTATGGCTACACCTTC; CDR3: CASTQGATGVYGYTF
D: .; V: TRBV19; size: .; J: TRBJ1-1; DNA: TGTGCCAGTAGCAATACAGGGTTTAGCACTGAAGCTTTCTTT; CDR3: CASSNTGFSTEAFF
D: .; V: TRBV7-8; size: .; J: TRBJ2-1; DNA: TGTGCCAGCAGCCGGCTTTATGAGCAGTTCTTC; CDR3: CASSRLYEQFF
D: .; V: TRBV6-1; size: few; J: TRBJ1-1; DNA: TGTGCCAGCAGTGATAAGAGTAGGGGGGTGCGGGCTTTCTTT; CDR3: CASSDKSRGVRAFF
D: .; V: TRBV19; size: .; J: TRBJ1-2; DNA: TGTGCCAGTAGTATCGGCAGGATCGAGGGCTACACCTTC; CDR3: CASSIGRIEGYTF
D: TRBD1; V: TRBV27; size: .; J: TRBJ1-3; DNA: TGTGCCAGCAGTTTATCGACAGGGGGTACACCTCAAAAAGACTCTGGAAACACCATATATTTT; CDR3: CASSLSTGGTPQKDSGNTIYF
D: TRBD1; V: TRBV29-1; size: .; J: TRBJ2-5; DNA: TGCAGCGTCGCAGGGGGTGCAGAGACCCAGTACTTC; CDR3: CSVAGGAETQYF
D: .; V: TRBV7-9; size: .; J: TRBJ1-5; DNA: TGTGCCAGCAGCTTCACAGGACAGAATCAGCCCCAGCATTTT; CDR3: CASSFTGQNQPQHF
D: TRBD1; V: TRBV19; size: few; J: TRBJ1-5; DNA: TGTGCCATCGGGTTTGGGACAGGGACTCAGCCCCAGCATTTT; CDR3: CAIGFGTGTQPQHF
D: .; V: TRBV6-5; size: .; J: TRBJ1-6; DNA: TGTGCCAGCAGTTACTCAACGGGGGGGGGAAATTCACCCCTCCACTTT; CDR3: CASSYSTGGGNSPLHF
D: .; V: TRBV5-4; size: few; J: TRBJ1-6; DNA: TGTGCCAGCAGCTTGGGGGCCCGGGACCCCAATTCACCCCTCCACTTT; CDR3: CASSLGARDPNSPLHF
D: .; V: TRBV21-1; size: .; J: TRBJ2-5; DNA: TGTGCCAGCAGCACCGGACTAGCGGGGGCCGATCACCAAGAGACCCAGTACTTC; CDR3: CASSTGLAGADHQETQYF
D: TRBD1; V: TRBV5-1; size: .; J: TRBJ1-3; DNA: TGCGCCAGCAGCTTGGTCGGGACAGGGGCAGGAAACACCATATATTTT; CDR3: CASSLVGTGAGNTIYF
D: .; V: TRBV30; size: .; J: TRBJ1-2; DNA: TGTGCCTGGAGTGTAGTGAAGGGTGGTGGCTACACCTTC; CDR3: CAWSVVKGGGYTF
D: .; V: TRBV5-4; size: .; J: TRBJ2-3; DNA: TGTGCCAGCAGACCCCAACCCGACGCACAGCCGTTCAGCACAGATACGCAGTATTTT; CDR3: CASRPQPDAQPFSTDTQYF
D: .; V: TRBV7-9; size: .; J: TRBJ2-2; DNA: TGTGCCAGCAGTTTATCGGTCCTCGGGGAGCTGTTTTTT; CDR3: CASSLSVLGELFF
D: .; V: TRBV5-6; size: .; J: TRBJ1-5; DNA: TGTGCCAGCAGCTTCGATTTGCCGGGGTCCTACAATCAGCCCCAGCATTTT; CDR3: CASSFDLPGSYNQPQHF
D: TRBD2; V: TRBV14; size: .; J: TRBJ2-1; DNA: TGTGCCAGCAGCCGGACTAGCGGGGTCTACAATGAGCAGTTCTTC; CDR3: CASSRTSGVYNEQFF
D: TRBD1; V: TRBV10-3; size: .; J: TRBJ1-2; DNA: TGTGCCATCAGTGAGTCGCCCCCTGGACAGGTAGAGGGCTACACCTTC; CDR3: CAISESPPGQVEGYTF
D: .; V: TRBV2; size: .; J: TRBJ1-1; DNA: TGTGCCAGCAGTGCAGGGTTGAACACTGAAGCTTTCTTT; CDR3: CASSAGLNTEAFF
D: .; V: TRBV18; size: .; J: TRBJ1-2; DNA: TGTGCCAGCTCACCAAGGCAGGAGGTCTATGGCTACACCTTC; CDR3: CASSPRQEVYGYTF
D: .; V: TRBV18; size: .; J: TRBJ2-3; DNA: TGTGCCAGCTCACCACGGGGGCCCCGCACGGATACGCAGTATTTT; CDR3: CASSPRGPRTDTQYF
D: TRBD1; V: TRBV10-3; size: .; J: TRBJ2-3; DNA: TGTGCCATCAGTCCGACAGGGAAGGTGACAGATACGCAGTATTTT; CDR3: CAISPTGKVTDTQYF
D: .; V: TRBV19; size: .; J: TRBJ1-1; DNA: TGTGCCAGTAATAAAGACCGATTGGACACTGAAGCTTTCTTT; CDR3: CASNKDRLDTEAFF
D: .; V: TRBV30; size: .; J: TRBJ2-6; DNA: TGTGCCTGGAGCACCGGGGCCAACGTCCTGACTTTC; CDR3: CAWSTGANVLTF
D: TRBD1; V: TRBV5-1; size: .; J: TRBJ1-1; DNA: TGCGCCAGCAGCCCCTCGACAGGGGGGGAGAACACTGAAGCTTTCTTT; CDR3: CASSPSTGGENTEAFF
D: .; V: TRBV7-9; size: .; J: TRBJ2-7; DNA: TGTGCCAGCAGCTTAGCGGGTCGCTTCTCCTACGAGCAGTACTTC; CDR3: CASSLAGRFSYEQYF
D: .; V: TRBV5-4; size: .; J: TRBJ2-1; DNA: TGTGCCAGCAGCTTGGCCGGAGATTTGGGAGATGAGCAGTTCTTC; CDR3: CASSLAGDLGDEQFF
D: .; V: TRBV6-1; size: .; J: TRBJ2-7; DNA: TGTGCCAGCAGTGAACTGAGGGTATCCTACGAGCAGTACTTC; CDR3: CASSELRVSYEQYF
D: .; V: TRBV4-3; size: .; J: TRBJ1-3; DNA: TGCGCCAGCAGCCAAGATATTAACAGATTTGACTCTGGAAACACCATATATTTT; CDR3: CASSQDINRFDSGNTIYF
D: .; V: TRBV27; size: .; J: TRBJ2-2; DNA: TGTGCCAGCAGTTTGGAGACAAGTTCCCCCGGGGAGCTGTTTTTT; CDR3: CASSLETSSPGELFF
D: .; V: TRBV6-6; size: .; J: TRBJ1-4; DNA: TGTGCCAGCAGCCCCCCGGGTTTGGGCGAAAAACTGTTTTTT; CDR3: CASSPPGLGEKLFF
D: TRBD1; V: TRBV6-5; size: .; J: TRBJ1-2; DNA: TGTGCCAGCAGAGCAGGGGGTAACTATGGCTACACCTTC; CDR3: CASRAGGNYGYTF
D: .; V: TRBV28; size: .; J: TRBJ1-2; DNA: TGTGCCAGCAGTTCTGTTGACAGGTCCCACTATGGCTACACCTTC; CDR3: CASSSVDRSHYGYTF
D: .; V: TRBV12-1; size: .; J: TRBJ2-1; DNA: TGTGCCAGCAGCTTTGGGACTAGCGGGGAGAAAGTCCCTAATGAGCAGTTCTTC; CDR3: CASSFGTSGEKVPNEQFF
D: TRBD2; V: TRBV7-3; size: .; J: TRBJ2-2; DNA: TGTGCCAGCAGCTTCATAGCGGGGGATACCGGGGAGCTGTTTTTT; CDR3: CASSFIAGDTGELFF
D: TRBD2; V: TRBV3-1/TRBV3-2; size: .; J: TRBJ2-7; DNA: TGTGCCAGCAGCTCACCTAGCGGGGGGTACTACGAGCAGTACTTC; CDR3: CASSSPSGGYYEQYF
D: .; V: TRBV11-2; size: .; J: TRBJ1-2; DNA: TGTGCCAGCAGCTCTACACCAACAGGGATCTATGGCTACACCTTC; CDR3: CASSSTPTGIYGYTF
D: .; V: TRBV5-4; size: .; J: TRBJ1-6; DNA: TGTGCCAGCAGCTTGATGCCAGGGGTTAATTCACCCCTCCACTTT; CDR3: CASSLMPGVNSPLHF